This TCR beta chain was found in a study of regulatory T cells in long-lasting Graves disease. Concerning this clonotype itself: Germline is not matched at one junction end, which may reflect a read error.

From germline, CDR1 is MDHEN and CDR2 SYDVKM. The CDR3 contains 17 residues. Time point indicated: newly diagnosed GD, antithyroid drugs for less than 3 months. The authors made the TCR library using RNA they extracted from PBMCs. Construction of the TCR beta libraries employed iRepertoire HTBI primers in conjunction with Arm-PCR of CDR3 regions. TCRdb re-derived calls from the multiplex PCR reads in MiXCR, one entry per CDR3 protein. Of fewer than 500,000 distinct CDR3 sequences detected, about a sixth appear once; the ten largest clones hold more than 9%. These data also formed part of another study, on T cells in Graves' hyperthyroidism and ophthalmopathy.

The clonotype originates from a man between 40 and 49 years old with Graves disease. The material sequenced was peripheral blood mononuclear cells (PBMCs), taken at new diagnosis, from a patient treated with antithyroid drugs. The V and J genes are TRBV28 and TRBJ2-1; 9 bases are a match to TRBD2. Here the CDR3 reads CTSSLRAGGANGDEQFF. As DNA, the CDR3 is TGTACCAGCAGTTTAAGGGCGGGAGGGGCAAATGGCGATGAGCAGTTCTTC.